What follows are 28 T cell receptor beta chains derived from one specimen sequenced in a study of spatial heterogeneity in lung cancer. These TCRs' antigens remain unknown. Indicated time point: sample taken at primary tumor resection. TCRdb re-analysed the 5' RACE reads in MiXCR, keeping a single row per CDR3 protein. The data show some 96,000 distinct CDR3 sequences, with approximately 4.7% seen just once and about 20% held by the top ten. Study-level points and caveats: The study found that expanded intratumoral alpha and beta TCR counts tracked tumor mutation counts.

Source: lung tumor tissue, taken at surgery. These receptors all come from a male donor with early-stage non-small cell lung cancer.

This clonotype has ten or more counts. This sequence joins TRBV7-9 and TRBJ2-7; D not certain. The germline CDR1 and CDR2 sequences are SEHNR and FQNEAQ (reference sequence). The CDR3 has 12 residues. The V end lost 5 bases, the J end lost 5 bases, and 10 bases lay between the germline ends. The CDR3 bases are TGTGCCAGCAGCCAGGTTCGGGACGAGCAGTACTTC. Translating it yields CASSQVRDEQYF.

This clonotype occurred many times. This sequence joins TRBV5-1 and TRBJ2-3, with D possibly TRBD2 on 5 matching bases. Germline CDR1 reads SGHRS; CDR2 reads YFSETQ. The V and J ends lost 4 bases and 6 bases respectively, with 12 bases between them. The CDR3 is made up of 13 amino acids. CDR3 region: CASSQNTRDTQYF. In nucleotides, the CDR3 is TGCGCCAGCAGCCAAAATACTAGGGATACGCAGTATTTT. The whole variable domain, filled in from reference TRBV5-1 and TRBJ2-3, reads KAGVTQTPRYLIKTRGQQVTLSCSPISGHRSVSWYQQTPGQGLQFLFEYFSETQRNKGNFPGRFSGRQFSNSRSEMNVSTLELGDSALYLCASSQNTRDTQYFGPGTRLTVL.

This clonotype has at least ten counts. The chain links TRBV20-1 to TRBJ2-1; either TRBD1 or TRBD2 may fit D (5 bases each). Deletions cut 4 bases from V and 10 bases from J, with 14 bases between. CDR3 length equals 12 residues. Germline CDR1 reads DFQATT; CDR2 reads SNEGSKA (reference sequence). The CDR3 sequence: CSAMGVRGEQFF. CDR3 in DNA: TGCAGTGCTATGGGAGTCCGGGGCGAGCAGTTCTTC.

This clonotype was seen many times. For the CDR3, the DNA is TGCAGTGCTAGAAGGTTGGACAGGGTAAAGGAGTATGGCTACACCTTC. It yields the protein CSARRLDRVKEYGYTF. The chain recombines TRBV20-1 with TRBJ1-2, with 8 bases aligning to TRBD1. The CDR3 has 16 residues. Per the germline V gene, CDR1 is DFQATT and CDR2 is SNEGSKA (reference sequence). Trimming removed 2 bases from V and 5 bases from J; junction bases left unmatched: 13.

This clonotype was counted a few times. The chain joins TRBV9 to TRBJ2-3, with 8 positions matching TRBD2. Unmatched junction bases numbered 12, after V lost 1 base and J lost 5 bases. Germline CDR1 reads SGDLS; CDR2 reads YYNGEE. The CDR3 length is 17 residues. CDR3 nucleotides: TGTGCCAGCAGCGTAACGACCAACCCGGGAGGGCGAGATACGCAGTATTTT. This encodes CASSVTTNPGGRDTQYF.

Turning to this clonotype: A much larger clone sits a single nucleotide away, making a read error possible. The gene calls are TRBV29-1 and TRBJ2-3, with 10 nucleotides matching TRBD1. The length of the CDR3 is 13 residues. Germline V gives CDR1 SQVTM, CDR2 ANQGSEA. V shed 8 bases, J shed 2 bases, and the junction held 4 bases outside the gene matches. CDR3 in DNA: TGCAGCACGACAGGGGGCCACACAGATACGCAGTATTTT. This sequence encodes CSTTGGHTDTQYF.

The CDR3 region is CASSLDELRTGELFF. The CDR3 DNA sequence: TGCGCCAGCAGCTTGGACGAACTCCGGACCGGGGAGCTGTTTTTT. V gene TRBV5-1 combines with J gene TRBJ2-2; D ambiguous. The V gene lost 0 bases and the J gene lost 5 bases, with 11 bases spanning the gap. Germline V gene lookup returns CDR1 SGHRS and CDR2 YFSETQ. CDR3 size: 15 residues. Filled out from reference TRBV5-1 and TRBJ2-2, the complete variable domain reads KAGVTQTPRYLIKTRGQQVTLSCSPISGHRSVSWYQQTPGQGLQFLFEYFSETQRNKGNFPGRFSGRQFSNSRSEMNVSTLELGDSALYLCASSLDELRTGELFFGEGSRLTVL.

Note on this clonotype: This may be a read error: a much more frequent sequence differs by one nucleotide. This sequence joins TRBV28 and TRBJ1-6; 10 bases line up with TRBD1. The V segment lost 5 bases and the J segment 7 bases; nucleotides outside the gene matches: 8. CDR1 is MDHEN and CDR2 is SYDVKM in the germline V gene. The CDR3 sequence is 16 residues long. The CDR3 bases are TGTGCCAGCAGTGCGAATAGACAGGGGGCGAATTCACCCCTCCACTTT. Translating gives CASSANRQGANSPLHF.

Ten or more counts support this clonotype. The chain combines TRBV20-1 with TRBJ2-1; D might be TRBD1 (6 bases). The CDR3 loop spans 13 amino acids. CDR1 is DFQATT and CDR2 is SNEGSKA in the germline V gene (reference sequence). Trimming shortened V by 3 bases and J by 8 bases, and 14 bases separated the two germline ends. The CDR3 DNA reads TGCAGTGCTAGGGAGACAGGCTCCGATGAGCAGTTCTTC. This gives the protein CSARETGSDEQFF.

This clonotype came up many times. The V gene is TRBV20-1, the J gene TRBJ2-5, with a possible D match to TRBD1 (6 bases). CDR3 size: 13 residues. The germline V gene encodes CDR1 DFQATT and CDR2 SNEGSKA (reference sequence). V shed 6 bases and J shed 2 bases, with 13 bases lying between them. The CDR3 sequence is CSALAGAQETQYF. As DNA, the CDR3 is TGCAGTGCACTCGCAGGGGCTCAAGAGACCCAGTACTTC.

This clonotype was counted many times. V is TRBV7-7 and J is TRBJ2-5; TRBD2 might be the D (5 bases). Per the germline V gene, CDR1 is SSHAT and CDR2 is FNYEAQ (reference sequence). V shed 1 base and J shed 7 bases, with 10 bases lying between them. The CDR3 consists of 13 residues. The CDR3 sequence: CASSLGGFATQYF. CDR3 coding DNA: TGTGCCAGCAGCTTAGGAGGGTTCGCGACCCAGTACTTC.

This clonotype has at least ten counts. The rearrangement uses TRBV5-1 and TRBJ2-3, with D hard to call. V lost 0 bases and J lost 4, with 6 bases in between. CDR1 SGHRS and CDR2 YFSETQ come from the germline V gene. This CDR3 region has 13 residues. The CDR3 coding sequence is TGCGCCAGCAGCTTGGACCACTCAGATACGCAGTATTTT. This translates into CASSLDHSDTQYF.

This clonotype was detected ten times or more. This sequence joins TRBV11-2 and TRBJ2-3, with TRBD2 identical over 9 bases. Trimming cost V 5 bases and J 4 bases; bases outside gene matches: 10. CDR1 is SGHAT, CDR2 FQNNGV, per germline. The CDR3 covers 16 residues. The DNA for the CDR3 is TGTGCCAGCAGCAAAGGTCCGGGACTAGCAGCAGATACGCAGTATTTT. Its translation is CASSKGPGLAADTQYF. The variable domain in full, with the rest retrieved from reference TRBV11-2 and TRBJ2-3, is EAGVAQSPRYKIIEKRQSVAFWCNPISGHATLYWYQQILGQGPKLLIQFQNNGVVDDSQLPKDRFSAERLKGVDSTLKIQPAKLEDSAVYLCASSKGPGLAADTQYFGPGTRLTVL.

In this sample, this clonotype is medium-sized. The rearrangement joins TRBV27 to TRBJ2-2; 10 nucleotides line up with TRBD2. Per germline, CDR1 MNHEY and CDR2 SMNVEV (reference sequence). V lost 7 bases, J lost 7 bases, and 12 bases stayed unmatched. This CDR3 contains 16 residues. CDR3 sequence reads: CASTHASGSVHGELFF. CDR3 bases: TGTGCCAGCACCCATGCTAGCGGGAGTGTTCACGGGGAGCTGTTTTTT.

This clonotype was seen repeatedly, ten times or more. The CDR3 region is CASSTRLGDEAFF. The CDR3 DNA follows: TGTGCCAGCAGCACCCGCCTGGGTGATGAAGCTTTCTTT. The V gene is TRBV28, the J gene TRBJ1-1; D gene unclear. V lost 6 bases and J lost 7, with 15 bases in between. Germline V gives CDR1 MDHEN, CDR2 SYDVKM. This CDR3 contains 13 residues.

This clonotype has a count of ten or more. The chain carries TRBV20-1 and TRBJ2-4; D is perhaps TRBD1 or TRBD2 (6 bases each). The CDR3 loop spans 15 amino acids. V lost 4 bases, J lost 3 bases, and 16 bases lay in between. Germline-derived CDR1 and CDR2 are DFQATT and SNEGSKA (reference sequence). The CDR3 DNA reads TGCAGTGCTACCCAGGACGAGGGGGGCAAAAACATTCAGTACTTC. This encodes CSATQDEGGKNIQYF.

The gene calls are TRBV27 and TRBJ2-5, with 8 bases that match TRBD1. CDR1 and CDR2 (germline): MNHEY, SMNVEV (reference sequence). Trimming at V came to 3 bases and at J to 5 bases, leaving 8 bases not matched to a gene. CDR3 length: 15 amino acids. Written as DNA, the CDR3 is TGTGCCAGCAGTTTGGGAGGACAGGGTCCGGAGACCCAGTACTTC. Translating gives CASSLGGQGPETQYF.

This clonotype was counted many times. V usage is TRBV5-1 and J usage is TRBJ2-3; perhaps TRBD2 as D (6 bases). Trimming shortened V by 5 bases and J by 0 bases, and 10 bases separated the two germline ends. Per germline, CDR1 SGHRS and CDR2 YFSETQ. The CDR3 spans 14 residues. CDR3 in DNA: TGCGCCAGCAGGACGGGAGAAAGCACAGATACGCAGTATTTT. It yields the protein CASRTGESTDTQYF.

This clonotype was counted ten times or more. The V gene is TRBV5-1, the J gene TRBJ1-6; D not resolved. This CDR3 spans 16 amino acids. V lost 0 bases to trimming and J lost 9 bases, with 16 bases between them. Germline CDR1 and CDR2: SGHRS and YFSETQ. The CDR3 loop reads CASSLGVGQYGSPLHF. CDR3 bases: TGCGCCAGCAGCTTGGGCGTAGGGCAATATGGTTCACCCCTCCACTTT.

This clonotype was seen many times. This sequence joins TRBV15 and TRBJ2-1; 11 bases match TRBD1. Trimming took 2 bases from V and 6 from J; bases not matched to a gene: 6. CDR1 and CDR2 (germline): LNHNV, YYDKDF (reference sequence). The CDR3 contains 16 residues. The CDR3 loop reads CATSRHSGTGGNEQFF. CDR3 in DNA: TGTGCCACCAGCAGACATTCCGGGACAGGGGGCAATGAGCAGTTCTTC.

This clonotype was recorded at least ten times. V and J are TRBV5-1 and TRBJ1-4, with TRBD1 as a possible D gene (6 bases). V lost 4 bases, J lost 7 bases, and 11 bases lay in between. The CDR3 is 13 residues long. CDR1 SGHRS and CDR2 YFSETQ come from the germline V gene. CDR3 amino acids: CASSPDSFEKLFF. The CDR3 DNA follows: TGCGCCAGCAGCCCGGACAGTTTTGAAAAACTGTTTTTT.

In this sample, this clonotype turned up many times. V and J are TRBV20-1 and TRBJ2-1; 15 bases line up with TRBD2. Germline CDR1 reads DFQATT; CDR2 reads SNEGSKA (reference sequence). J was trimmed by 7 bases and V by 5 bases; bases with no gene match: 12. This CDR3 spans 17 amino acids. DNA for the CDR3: TGCAGTGCTTGGACTAGCGGGAGGGGACGCCTCGGAAATGAGCAGTTCTTC. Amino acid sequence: CSAWTSGRGRLGNEQFF.

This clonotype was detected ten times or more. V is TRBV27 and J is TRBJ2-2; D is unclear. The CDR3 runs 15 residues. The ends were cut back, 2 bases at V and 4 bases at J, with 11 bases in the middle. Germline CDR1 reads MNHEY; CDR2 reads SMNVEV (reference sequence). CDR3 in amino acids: CASSLIGPGTGELFF. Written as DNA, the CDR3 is TGTGCCAGCAGTTTAATAGGGCCGGGCACCGGGGAGCTGTTTTTT.

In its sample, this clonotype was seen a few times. Here the CDR3 DNA reads TGTGCCAGCAGTGGGCAAAACTATGGCTACACCTTC. This codes for CASSGQNYGYTF. The chain carries TRBV2 and TRBJ1-2, with D uncertain. Trimming stripped 4 bases from V and 2 bases from J, with 5 bases between. From germline, CDR1 is SNHLY and CDR2 FYNNEI. The CDR3 runs to 12 residues.

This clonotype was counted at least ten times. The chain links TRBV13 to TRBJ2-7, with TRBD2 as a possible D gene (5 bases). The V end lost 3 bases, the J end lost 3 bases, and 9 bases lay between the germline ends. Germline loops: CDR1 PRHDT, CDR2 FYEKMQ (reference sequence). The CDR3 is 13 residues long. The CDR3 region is CASSFGLYYEQYF. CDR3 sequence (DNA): TGTGCCAGCAGCTTTGGACTTTACTACGAGCAGTACTTC.

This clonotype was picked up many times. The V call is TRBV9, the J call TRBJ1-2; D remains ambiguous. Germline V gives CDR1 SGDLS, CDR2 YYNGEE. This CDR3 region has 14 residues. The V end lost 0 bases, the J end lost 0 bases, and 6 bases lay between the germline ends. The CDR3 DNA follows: TGTGCCAGCAGCGTAGCTGGAGCTAACTATGGCTACACCTTC. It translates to CASSVAGANYGYTF.

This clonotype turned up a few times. The CDR3 spells CASSLVWLAGGTGELFF. In DNA, the CDR3 is TGTGCCAGCAGCTTAGTTTGGCTAGCGGGAGGCACCGGGGAGCTGTTTTTT. The chain employs TRBV7-2 and TRBJ2-2, with 11 positions matching TRBD2. Trimming removed 1 base from V and 4 bases from J; junction bases left unmatched: 5. This CDR3 contains 17 residues. Germline assignment: CDR1 SGHTA and CDR2 FQGNSA.

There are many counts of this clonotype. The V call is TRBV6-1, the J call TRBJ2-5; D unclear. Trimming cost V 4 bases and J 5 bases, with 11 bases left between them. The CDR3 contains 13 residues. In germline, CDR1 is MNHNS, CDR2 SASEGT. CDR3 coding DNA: TGTGCCAGCAGTGCCACCCTGGGGGAGACCCAGTACTTC. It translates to CASSATLGETQYF.